Described below is a single TCR beta chain sequence and its context. The read ends 3 residues early relative to the CDR3; the germline J gene fills the gap. The data originate from a study of T cells in women clearing cervical HPV infection. Generated by immunoSEQ multiplex PCR, the TCRdb table keeps only in-frame clones and is missing some. Its listing shows under 50,000 clones. Germline assignment: CDR1 SGHVS and CDR2 FQNEAQ. This CDR3 spans 13 amino acids. This receptor was taken from a woman aged 18-69 years with a cervical HPV16 infection that either progressed to CIN3+ or cleared (not recorded which). The chain combines TRBV7-8 with TRBJ1-1, with D perhaps matching TRBD1 (6 bases). The sequenced sample consisted of blood buffy coat. This CDR3 reads CASSLKAGVEAFF. The CDR3 bases that were read are TGTGCCAGCAGCTTAAAGGCAGGGGTAGAA.